One sample yielded the 18 T cell receptor beta chains listed below, sequenced in a study of CXCR3-negative and CXCR3-positive naive CD8 T cells. Their target antigens are unknown. Libraries were UMI-labeled 5' RACE TRB cDNA. TCRdb re-called the 5' RACE reads, yielding one record per CDR3 amino acid sequence without DNA. The sample totals about 150,000 distinct CDR3 sequences. Study-wide results and caveats: Naive cells with CXCR3 showed TRB CDR3s that were more hydrophobic than those in CXCR3-negative naive cells.

Sequencing was carried out using naive CXCR3+ CD8+ T cells from blood. Subset defined: CD45RO-CCR7+CD27+CD95- naive CD8+ T cells expressing CXCR3 (TNR3+). The receptors here all came from a human donor in good health. Some clones in this sample may be carry-over from other donors' samples.

V usage is TRBV27 and J usage is TRBJ2-7. This CDR3 has 13 residues. Germline V gives CDR1 MNHEY, CDR2 SMNVEV (reference sequence). This CDR3 is CASSLHFSSSQYF.

The CDR3 reads CSVRTVEDTEAFF. The rearrangement links TRBV29-1 to TRBJ1-1; TCRdb reports TRBD1, a call that lacks DNA to check it against. Germline CDR1 reads SQVTM; CDR2 reads ANQGSEA. The CDR3 has 13 amino acids.

The J gene is TRBJ2-3, the V gene TRBV14. Germline V lookup: CDR1 SGHDN, CDR2 FVKESK. There are 12 residues in the CDR3. The CDR3: CASSQVPDTQYF.

CDR3 sequence reads: CASSIGGDPSYNEQFF. This chain connects TRBV9 to TRBJ2-1; TCRdb selects TRBD1, and the lack of DNA leaves this call unchecked. The CDR3 spans 16 residues. Germline CDR1 SGDLS, CDR2 YYNGEE.

The chain employs TRBV6-2 or TRBV6-3 and TRBJ2-1; TCRdb gives TRBD1 as the D gene, but with no DNA this cannot be confirmed. The CDR3 is made up of 17 amino acids. Germline V lookup: CDR1 MNHEY, CDR2 SVGEGT. CDR3 sequence: CASSHIPGQGSYNEQFF.

The chain carries TRBV29-1 and TRBJ1-2; TCRdb calls TRBD1, which cannot be checked without DNA. The CDR3 sequence is 17 residues long. Germline lookup yields CDR1 SQVTM and CDR2 ANQGSEA. CDR3 sequence reads: CRVAPETGGFPNYGYTF.

The genes are TRBV5-1 and TRBJ2-1; TCRdb's D call of TRBD1 is untestable without DNA. Per the germline V gene, CDR1 is SGHRS and CDR2 is YFSETQ. This CDR3 is built from 16 residues. The CDR3 loop reads CASSLVGTSSYNEQFF.

The rearrangement uses TRBV4-1 and TRBJ2-1; TCRdb calls TRBD2, which cannot be checked without DNA. The CDR3 length is 15 residues. Germline V gene lookup returns CDR1 MGHRA and CDR2 YSYEKL. CDR3: CASRGSGGPYNEQFF.

This chain connects TRBV27 to TRBJ1-1; TCRdb's D call, TRBD1, is unchecked because there is no DNA. This CDR3 comprises 19 residues. Germline lookup yields CDR1 MNHEY and CDR2 SMNVEV (reference sequence). The CDR3 loop is CASSLVTPGMGQLNTEAFF.

The CDR3 region is CASSVANGGRETQYF. The rearrangement joins TRBV9 to TRBJ2-5; there is no DNA to check the TCRdb D call of TRBD2. This CDR3 has 15 amino acids. Germline V gives CDR1 SGDLS, CDR2 YYNGEE.

The J gene is TRBJ1-5, the V gene TRBV5-1. Germline CDR1 reads SGHRS; CDR2 reads YFSETQ. The CDR3 spans 15 residues. The CDR3 protein is CASSHGSAGDQPQHF.

The CDR3 here is CASSLREPPHEQYF. The rearrangement uses TRBV7-6 and TRBJ2-7. The CDR3 extends over 14 amino acids. Germline V gene sequence: CDR1 SGHVS, CDR2 FNYEAQ.

The V and J genes are TRBV7-2 and TRBJ2-3; TCRdb proposes TRBD2, but this gene call is untestable without DNA. Germline CDR1 is SGHTA and CDR2 is FQGNSA. The CDR3 sequence is 15 residues long. Here the CDR3 reads CASSPSSGGLDTQYF.

The rearrangement links TRBV27 to TRBJ1-1. The CDR3 spans 15 residues. CDR1 and CDR2 (germline): MNHEY, SMNVEV (reference sequence). This chain's CDR3 is CASMGISGGTTEAFF.

The CDR3 loop reads CASSFIEASYEQYF. J is TRBJ2-7 and V is TRBV5-1. This CDR3 contains 14 residues. Germline V gene data show CDR1 as SGHRS and CDR2 as YFSETQ.

The chain has TRBV5-5 and TRBJ2-1. The CDR3 sequence is 15 residues long. Germline V gives CDR1 SGHKS, CDR2 YYEKEE (reference sequence). CDR3 sequence reads: CASSPVVGSYNEQFF.

V usage is TRBV29-1 and J usage is TRBJ2-1; the D gene TCRdb calls, TRBD1, cannot be checked with no DNA. The CDR3 consists of 14 residues. Germline-derived CDR1 and CDR2 are SQVTM and ANQGSEA. CDR3: CSAPGQGSYNEQFF.

The genes are TRBV12-3 or TRBV12-4 and TRBJ1-2. This CDR3 contains 13 residues. CDR3 residues: CASTLGSVYGYTF.